A selection of T cell receptor beta chains follows, all from one sample in a study of T-cell memory formation after mild COVID-19. TCRdb called the 5' RACE reads again in MiXCR, with one record for every CDR3 protein. Of tens of thousands of distinct CDR3 sequences listed, over 9% are singletons. The sequencing sample was made of PBMCs or a T cell subset sorted from them (not recorded which). These receptors were obtained from an adult woman who had mild COVID-19 (a few samples of this study predate the infection). Cell type and time point are not known. Each CDR3 is given with its conserved first and last residue. Fields, in order: V gene, J gene, clone size, D gene, CDR3 DNA, CDR3 protein. A D gene is named only where the DNA matches it firmly. Rows give clone size only sometimes, using once, few, many, or a class for an expanded clone.

TRBV7-2,TRBJ1-6,few,.,TGTGCCAGCAACCCCGGGACGGCCAATTCACCCCTCCACTTT,CASNPGTANSPLHF
TRBV3-1,TRBJ2-7,few,.,TGTGCCAGCAGCCCTACGCGTGGGGCCCCGAGCTCCTACGAGCAGTACTTC,CASSPTRGAPSSYEQYF
TRBV6-5,TRBJ1-3,.,.,TGTGCCAGCAGTTCTACGTATTCCGGGCCTGGAAACACCATATATTTT,CASSSTYSGPGNTIYF
TRBV5-1,TRBJ2-5,.,TRBD1,TGCGCCAGCAGATCCGGGACAGGGTCCGAGACCCAGTACTTC,CASRSGTGSETQYF
TRBV7-9,TRBJ2-1,many,.,TGTGCCAGCAGTGACAACAGGGCTGGAGGGTACAATGAGCAGTTCTTC,CASSDNRAGGYNEQFF
TRBV11-3,TRBJ2-3,.,.,TGTGCCAGCAGCTTAGGGACGGACACAGATACGCAGTATTTT,CASSLGTDTDTQYF
TRBV29-1,TRBJ2-3,few,.,TGCAGCGTTCAGACAGGCCTTCTGGGCACAGATACGCAGTATTTT,CSVQTGLLGTDTQYF
TRBV27,TRBJ2-2,.,TRBD2,TGTGCCAGCAGTCCGGGACTAGCGGTGAACACCGGGGAGCTGTTTTTT,CASSPGLAVNTGELFF
TRBV28,TRBJ2-2,few,TRBD2,TGTGCCAGCAGAGTAGCGGGATCGAACACCGGGGAGCTGTTTTTT,CASRVAGSNTGELFF
TRBV13,TRBJ2-1,few,TRBD1,TGTGCCAGCAGCGCCTCCGGGACAGGGGGCTGTGAGCAGTTCTTC,CASSASGTGGCEQFF
TRBV5-1,TRBJ2-1,.,TRBD1,TGCGCCAGCAGCTCGGGACAGCCCACCTCCTACAATGAGCAGTTCTTC,CASSSGQPTSYNEQFF
TRBV27,TRBJ2-7,many,.,TGTGCCAGCAGGGGGGGGGCTATGTACGAGCAGTACTTC,CASRGGAMYEQYF
TRBV18,TRBJ2-1,few,TRBD2,TGTGCCAGCTCACCACCGAGGTCGAGCGGGAGGACCGAGCAGTTCTTC,CASSPPRSSGRTEQFF
TRBV7-2,TRBJ2-3,few,.,TGTGCCAGCAGCTTAAGCTTTGGCGGCACAGATACGCAGTATTTT,CASSLSFGGTDTQYF
TRBV15,TRBJ2-1,few,.,TGTGCCACCAGCAGAGATAGAGGGCCCAATGAGCAGTTCTTC,CATSRDRGPNEQFF
TRBV12-3/TRBV12-4,TRBJ2-1,many,.,TGTGCCAGCAGTTTGGGTCAGGGCCCCTACAATGAGCAGTTCTTC,CASSLGQGPYNEQFF
TRBV29-1,TRBJ1-2,.,.,TGCAGCGTTGTCCTAGTGGGGATCTATGGCTACACCTTC,CSVVLVGIYGYTF
TRBV7-2,TRBJ2-7,few,.,TGTGCCAGCAGCTCGTTTTACTACGAGCAGTACTTC,CASSSFYYEQYF
TRBV9,TRBJ1-2,.,.,TGTGCCAGCAGCGTAGGGAAGGGGCACTATGGCTACACCTTC,CASSVGKGHYGYTF
TRBV20-1,TRBJ2-1,few,.,TGCAGTAGTCAACTCAGGGGGGTAGAGCAGTTCTTC,CSSQLRGVEQFF
TRBV5-4,TRBJ2-3,.,TRBD2,TGTGCCAGCAGCATGGGGACTAGCGGGCCAGATACGCAGTATTTT,CASSMGTSGPDTQYF
TRBV7-7,TRBJ2-6,few,.,TGTGCTAGCAGCGAATGGGTGGCTGGGGCCAACGTCCTGACTTTC,CASSEWVAGANVLTF
TRBV6-2/TRBV6-3,TRBJ2-1,few,TRBD2,TGTGCCAGCAGTTGGGGACTAGTGGTCGATGAGCAGTTCTTC,CASSWGLVVDEQFF
TRBV5-1,TRBJ2-1,many,.,TGCGCCAGCAGCTTTCTGGGTGCGGGAAATGAGCAGTTCTTC,CASSFLGAGNEQFF
TRBV29-1,TRBJ2-3,many,.,TGCAGCGTTACTCCGCAGGGGAAGAGCACAGATACGCAGTATTTT,CSVTPQGKSTDTQYF
TRBV11-2,TRBJ2-1,many,TRBD1,TGTGCCAGCAGCCATTTCAGGGGGCGCGCCAATGAGCAGTTCTTC,CASSHFRGRANEQFF
TRBV5-1,TRBJ1-1,many,.,TGCGCCAGCAGCTTGAGACCGGGTGAAGCTTTCTTT,CASSLRPGEAFF
TRBV6-2/TRBV6-3,TRBJ1-3,few,TRBD1,TGTGCCAGCACCATACAGGGGGACCGTGGAAACACCATATATTTT,CASTIQGDRGNTIYF
TRBV5-1,TRBJ2-3,.,.,TGCGCCAGCAGCTTGGGAGGGCTTAGCACAGATACGCAGTATTTT,CASSLGGLSTDTQYF
TRBV11-2,TRBJ2-3,many,TRBD1,TGTGCCAGCAGGACAGGGATGTCAGATACGCAGTATTTT,CASRTGMSDTQYF
TRBV18,TRBJ1-2,.,TRBD1,TGTGCCAGCTCACCTACCGGGACAGGGGAACAGAACTATGGCTACACCTTC,CASSPTGTGEQNYGYTF
TRBV7-8,TRBJ1-1,few,TRBD1,TGTGCCAGCAGCACGGACAGGCGGGGGACTGAAGCTTTCTTT,CASSTDRRGTEAFF
TRBV28,TRBJ2-7,few,.,TGTGCCAGTAGGAGGGGAACCGGCTTGGGATACGAGCAGTACTTC,CASRRGTGLGYEQYF
TRBV5-1,TRBJ1-3,few,.,TGCGCCAGCAGCTTGGGGCCAGCCGGAAACACCATATATTTT,CASSLGPAGNTIYF
TRBV7-2,TRBJ2-5,few,.,TGTGCCAGCAGCTTAGATGTACAGGAGGAAACCCAGTACTTC,CASSLDVQEETQYF
TRBV6-2/TRBV6-3,TRBJ2-6,many,TRBD1,TGTGCCAGCAGCAAAATGGACAGGGCCGGGGCCAACGTCCTGACTTTC,CASSKMDRAGANVLTF
TRBV4-1,TRBJ2-2,.,.,TGCGCCAGCAGCCGCCCGGGATCAAACACCGGGGAGCTGTTTTTT,CASSRPGSNTGELFF
TRBV7-2,TRBJ2-3,many,TRBD2,TGTGCCAGCAGCTTAGTTGGTAGCGGGAGGGCTACAGATACGCAGTATTTT,CASSLVGSGRATDTQYF
TRBV13,TRBJ2-5,many,.,TGTGCCAGCAGCGGGGCTCAAGAGACCCAGTACTTC,CASSGAQETQYF
TRBV5-1,TRBJ2-1,.,TRBD2,TGCGCCAGCAGCCCCCGCGGGAGATCAAATGAGCAGTTCTTC,CASSPRGRSNEQFF
TRBV29-1,TRBJ2-7,.,TRBD2,TGCAGCGTTGTCCGACATACCGGGACTAGCGGGAGAAAGACCTACGAGCAGTACTTC,CSVVRHTGTSGRKTYEQYF
TRBV4-1,TRBJ1-1,few,.,TGCGCCAGCAGCCAAGATCGAATTGCTGAAGCTTTCTTT,CASSQDRIAEAFF
TRBV14,TRBJ2-7,.,TRBD2,TGTGCCAGCAGCCAAGTCGCGGGGGCCTACGAGCAGTACTTC,CASSQVAGAYEQYF
TRBV6-1,TRBJ2-5,.,.,TGTGCCAGCAGTTACTTCCCGGGACATAGCCAAGAGACCCAGTACTTC,CASSYFPGHSQETQYF
TRBV29-1,TRBJ2-2,few,.,TGCAGCGTTGAAGATCTGACCGCCTCGACCGGGGAGCTGTTTTTT,CSVEDLTASTGELFF
TRBV2,TRBJ1-1,few,.,TGTGCCAGCAGGATCCTGACAGGGAACACTGAAGCTTTCTTT,CASRILTGNTEAFF